The 24 T cell receptor beta chains presented below share a single source sample, sequenced in a study of vaccination and CD4 T cells after COVID-19. TCRdb redid the calling of the PCR reads with MiXCR, one entry per CDR3 protein. The sample lists fewer than 25,000 distinct CDR3 sequences, 45% to 55% occurring once. The sequences come from CD4+ T cells from blood, collected before SARS-CoV-2 vaccination. These receptors were collected from a human donor who had recovered from COVID-19.

The chain recombines TRBV27 with TRBJ2-1; 9 bases align to TRBD2. This CDR3 has 17 amino acids. Unmatched junction bases numbered 16, after V lost 5 bases and J lost 8 bases. Germline lookup yields CDR1 MNHEY and CDR2 SMNVEV (reference sequence). The CDR3 loop is CASSRKVAGEPRDEQFF. For the CDR3, the DNA is TGTGCCAGCAGTCGAAAAGTAGCGGGAGAACCTCGGGATGAGCAGTTCTTC.

This clonotype has more than one count but fewer than ten. The gene calls are TRBV7-3 and TRBJ2-1; 9 nucleotides line up with TRBD2. Losses at the gene ends were 1 base for V and 7 bases for J; bases not matched to a gene: 8. This CDR3 comprises 16 residues. Germline loops: CDR1 SGHTA, CDR2 FQGTGA. Here the CDR3 reads CASSLKRVAGANEQFF. The CDR3 DNA sequence: TGTGCCAGCAGCTTAAAGCGGGTAGCGGGAGCTAATGAGCAGTTCTTC. The full variable domain, with the rest looked up from reference TRBV7-3 and TRBJ2-1, is GAGVSQTPSNKVTEKGKYVELRCDPISGHTALYWYRQSLGQGPEFLIYFQGTGAADDSGLPNDRFFAVRPEGSVSTLKIQRTERGDSAVYLCASSLKRVAGANEQFFGPGTRLTVL.

CDR3 nucleotide sequence: TGTGCCAGCAGTTTCACCGCGGGACGGCCCTCCTACGAGCAGTACTTC. This encodes CASSFTAGRPSYEQYF. The chain combines TRBV27 with TRBJ2-7, with TRBD2 as a possible D gene (6 bases). The CDR3 is 16 amino acids. CDR1 MNHEY and CDR2 SMNVEV come from the germline V gene (reference sequence). V lost 3 bases and J 0 bases, leaving 15 bases between the germline ends.

The chain is built from TRBV29-1 and TRBJ1-4, with D possibly TRBD1 on 5 matching bases. CDR3 length: 12 residues. Germline CDR1 SQVTM, CDR2 ANQGSEA. V was clipped by 6 bases and J by 5 bases, with 10 bases between them. The CDR3 loop is CSVGGTNEKLFF. CDR3 bases: TGCAGCGTGGGGGGGACGAATGAAAAACTGTTTTTT.

CDR3 DNA: TGTGCCAGCAGTTTTTTCAGGGTTGGCAATCAGCCCCAGCATTTT. This encodes CASSFFRVGNQPQHF. The chain links TRBV12-3 or TRBV12-4 to TRBJ1-5, with D maybe TRBD1 (5 bases). V was pared by 3 bases and J by 2 bases, with 11 bases between. This CDR3 has 15 amino acids.

This clonotype came up a few times. The J gene is TRBJ1-2, the V gene TRBV6-1, with D perhaps matching TRBD1 (6 bases). The CDR3 runs 15 residues. V lost 6 bases and J lost 4, with 18 bases in between. The germline V gene encodes CDR1 MNHNS and CDR2 SASEGT. In DNA form, the CDR3 reads TGTGCCAGCAGGAAGAACAGGGCTAGCGGCTATGGCTACACCTTC. Translated, it gives CASRKNRASGYGYTF.

The rearrangement uses TRBV19 and TRBJ2-3; 7 bases align to TRBD1. CDR3 length: 15 amino acids. Germline loops: CDR1 LNHDA, CDR2 SQIVND (reference sequence). V shed 3 bases, J shed 2 bases, and the junction held 5 bases outside the gene matches. The CDR3 DNA is TGTGCCAGTAGTATTACAGGGGTGTACACAGATACGCAGTATTTT. Residues: CASSITGVYTDTQYF.

This clonotype was detected once. The chain links TRBV24-1 to TRBJ2-3; D is possibly TRBD2 (6 bases). Trimming shortened V by 1 base and J by 5 bases, and 12 bases separated the two germline ends. CDR1 KGHDR and CDR2 SFDVKD come from the germline V gene. This CDR3 spans 15 amino acids. The CDR3 protein is CATSDLKWEEDTQYF. The CDR3 coding sequence is TGTGCCACCAGTGATTTAAAGTGGGAGGAAGATACGCAGTATTTT.

This chain joins TRBV7-8 and TRBJ2-5; 7 bases fit TRBD2. The germline gives CDR1 SGHVS, CDR2 FQNEAQ. The CDR3 covers 18 residues. J was trimmed by 6 bases and V by 2 bases; bases with no gene match: 18. Here the CDR3 reads CASSLMASGFLSVKTQYF. CDR3 nucleotide sequence: TGTGCCAGCAGCTTAATGGCTAGCGGCTTTCTCTCCGTAAAGACCCAGTACTTC. Full variable domain (outside the CDR3, taken from reference TRBV7-8 and TRBJ2-5): GAGVSQSPRYKVAKRGQDVALRCDPISGHVSLFWYQQALGQGPEFLTYFQNEAQLDKSGLPSDRFFAERPEGSVSTLKIQRTQQEDSAVYLCASSLMASGFLSVKTQYFGPGTRLLVL.

This clonotype was counted between two and nine times. The gene calls are TRBV20-1 and TRBJ2-5; 8 bases are a match to TRBD2. With V trimmed by 2 bases and J by 4 bases, 6 bases remained unmatched. The CDR3 totals 14 residues. From germline, CDR1 is DFQATT and CDR2 SNEGSKA (reference sequence). The CDR3, as DNA: TGCAGTGCTAGAATCCTGACTAGCGCAGAGACCCAGTACTTC. Amino acid sequence: CSARILTSAETQYF.

This clonotype was seen a handful of times. This sequence joins TRBV10-1 and TRBJ2-5; D is unclear. This CDR3 region has 14 residues. Per the germline V gene, CDR1 is WNHNN and CDR2 is SYGVQD (reference sequence). The V end was cut by 3 bases, the J end by 5 bases, with 13 bases between. For the CDR3, the DNA is TGCGCCAGCAGTGAAGGGCCTGTGGGCGAGACCCAGTACTTC. Translation gives CASSEGPVGETQYF.

This clonotype appeared a single time. This rearrangement joins TRBV7-9 to TRBJ2-2; D is uncertain. The V and J ends lost 1 base and 6 bases respectively, with 6 bases between them. This CDR3 contains 13 residues. CDR1 and CDR2 (germline): SEHNR, FQNEAQ (reference sequence). The CDR3 DNA sequence: TGTGCCAGCAGCTTAGTGGTTCCCGGGGAGCTGTTTTTT. Translation gives CASSLVVPGELFF.

Only a few counts were recorded for this clonotype. V usage is TRBV6-1 and J usage is TRBJ2-1; tentative D call: TRBD1 (5 bases). The germline V gene encodes CDR1 MNHNS and CDR2 SASEGT. The CDR3 is made up of 14 amino acids. V lost 5 bases and J lost 9, with 17 bases in between. The CDR3 loop is CASSTSGYDSEQFF. In DNA form, the CDR3 reads TGTGCCAGCAGTACATCAGGTTACGACAGTGAGCAGTTCTTC.

This clonotype occurred a few times. This chain links TRBV6-5 with TRBJ1-1, with 12 bases aligning to TRBD1. The germline V gene has CDR1 MNHEY and CDR2 SVGAGI. The CDR3 contains 17 residues. The junction had 8 bases not matched to a gene; V was cut back by 1 base and J by 5 bases. This CDR3 reads CASSYWDRGRGKTEAFF. The CDR3 DNA is TGTGCCAGCAGTTACTGGGACAGGGGGCGGGGGAAGACTGAAGCTTTCTTT.

V gene TRBV28 combines with J gene TRBJ1-6, with 8 bases identical to TRBD1. The CDR3 is 15 amino acids. Germline CDR1 is MDHEN and CDR2 is SYDVKM. V lost 5 bases, J lost 6 bases, and 6 bases stayed unmatched. CDR3 DNA: TGTGCCAGCAGTCCAATCGGACAGGGTAATTCACCCCTCCACTTT. Protein: CASSPIGQGNSPLHF.

The chain recombines TRBV28 with TRBJ2-7; 10 bases align to TRBD2. The CDR3 sequence is 15 residues long. From germline, CDR1 is MDHEN and CDR2 SYDVKM. V trimming: 4 bases; J trimming: 0 bases; junction bases outside the gene matches: 3. CDR3 sequence (DNA): TGTGCCAGCAGTTCAACTAGCGGGGTCTCCTACGAGCAGTACTTC. Translation gives CASSSTSGVSYEQYF.

The chain couples TRBV7-6 to TRBJ2-5, with D unresolved. V gave up 2 bases and J gave up 0 bases, with 10 bases separating them. Germline V CDR1 and CDR2: SGHVS, FNYEAQ. The CDR3 extends over 15 amino acids. The CDR3 DNA sequence: TGTGCCAGCAGCTTACGGGCAGCGAACCAAGAGACCCAGTACTTC. As protein: CASSLRAANQETQYF.

The CDR3 region is CASSPTTLSDTQYF. In DNA form, the CDR3 reads TGTGCCAGTAGCCCTACCACTCTCTCGGATACGCAGTATTTT. The rearrangement uses TRBV19 and TRBJ2-3; D gene unclear. The CDR3 has 14 residues. V gave up 6 bases and J gave up 6 bases, with 16 bases separating them. The germline CDR1 and CDR2 sequences are LNHDA and SQIVND (reference sequence). The variable domain in full, completed from reference TRBV19 and TRBJ2-3, reads DGGITQSPKYLFRKEGQNVTLSCEQNLNHDAMYWYRQDPGQGLRLIYYSQIVNDFQKGDIAEGYSVSREKKESFPLTVTSAQKNPTAFYLCASSPTTLSDTQYFGPGTRLTVL.

This rearrangement joins TRBV7-2 to TRBJ1-4; TRBD1 agrees at 8 bases. The V gene end was trimmed by 1 base and the J gene end by 11 bases; junction bases not matched to a gene: 6. This CDR3 comprises 14 residues. CDR1 is SGHTA, CDR2 FQGNSA, per germline. In DNA form, the CDR3 reads TGTGCCAGCAGCTTAGGTCAGGGGGCGGGTAAACTGTTTTTT. This sequence encodes CASSLGQGAGKLFF.

This clonotype has only a few counts. The rearrangement uses TRBV7-9 and TRBJ2-3; the D gene could be TRBD1 or TRBD2 (5 bases each). Germline V gives CDR1 SEHNR, CDR2 FQNEAQ (reference sequence). Trimming took off 0 bases at V and 2 bases at J, with 12 bases between the two ends. This CDR3 is 16 amino acids long. CDR3 sequence (DNA): TGTGCCAGCAGCTTAGCACCGGGACGAGACACAGATACGCAGTATTTT. Protein: CASSLAPGRDTDTQYF.

The rearrangement uses TRBV19 and TRBJ2-6, with 11 bases matching TRBD1. The CDR3 has 18 residues. V was clipped by 5 bases and J by 2 bases; unmatched bases: 8. CDR1 and CDR2 (germline): LNHDA, SQIVND (reference sequence). In nucleotides, the CDR3 is TGTGCCAGTAGTTCGGTCGGGACAGGGGGTGCTGGGGCCAACGTCCTGACTTTC. As protein: CASSSVGTGGAGANVLTF.

V usage is TRBV28 and J usage is TRBJ2-2; the D gene is possibly TRBD1 (5 bases). The CDR3 has 17 amino acids. V was cut by 3 bases and J by 5 bases, with 19 bases left in between. Germline V gives CDR1 MDHEN, CDR2 SYDVKM. In DNA, the CDR3 is TGTGCCAGCAGTTTGTTGCATGACAGCAGTTATACCGGGGAGCTGTTTTTT. Translation gives CASSLLHDSSYTGELFF.

This clonotype was seen more than once but under ten times. V usage is TRBV20-1 and J usage is TRBJ2-2; 10 bases fit TRBD2. Losses at the gene ends were 4 bases for V and 2 bases for J; bases not matched to a gene: 10. This CDR3 is built from 17 residues. Germline CDR1 is DFQATT and CDR2 is SNEGSKA (reference sequence). The CDR3 region is CSAIRLAGALNTGELFF. The CDR3 coding sequence is TGCAGTGCTATTAGGCTAGCGGGAGCACTCAACACCGGGGAGCTGTTTTTT.

The rearrangement uses TRBV7-9 and TRBJ2-1; TRBD2 matches at 8 bases. Trimming removed 1 base from V and 4 bases from J; junction bases left unmatched: 6. The CDR3 runs 16 residues. Germline CDR1 and CDR2: SEHNR and FQNEAQ (reference sequence). The CDR3 spells CASSLESGSQYNEQFF. CDR3 DNA: TGTGCCAGCAGCTTAGAGAGCGGGAGTCAGTACAATGAGCAGTTCTTC.